Each of the 24 T cell receptor beta chains below was sequenced from the same sample in a study of cytomegalovirus exposure and HLA in healthy donors. A multiplex PCR was run with 60 Vbeta primers and 13 Jbeta primers. Generated by immunoSEQ multiplex PCR, the TCRdb table keeps only in-frame clones and is missing some. Of roughly 180,000 clones in the sample, around 78% were seen once. The sample consisted of PBMCs. Source of these receptors: a woman between 45 and 65 years old in good health and CMV-seropositive.

As DNA, the CDR3 is TGTGCCAGCTCACTCGGGACTAGCGGGGGCCTCCCCTACGAGCAGTACTTC. This gives the protein CASSLGTSGGLPYEQYF. The V gene is TRBV18, the J gene TRBJ2-7; 14 bases are a match to TRBD2. The CDR3 sequence is 17 residues long. Germline V CDR1 and CDR2: KGHSH, LQKENI. Trimming removed 4 bases from V and 2 bases from J; junction bases left unmatched: 7.

The chain couples TRBV4-1 to TRBJ2-7, with 7 bases fitting TRBD1. Germline CDR1 is MGHRA and CDR2 is YSYEKL. The CDR3 is 14 residues long. V shed 1 base and J 3 bases; nucleotides not matched to a gene: 3. CDR3 sequence reads: CASSQAGTVYEQYF. CDR3 coding DNA: TGCGCCAGCAGCCAAGCCGGGACAGTCTACGAGCAGTACTTC.

This clone was counted a single time. V is TRBV29-1 and J is TRBJ2-3; 11 positions agree with TRBD2. Germline V CDR1 and CDR2: SQVTM, ANQGSEA. V lost 5 bases and J lost 1; bases outside the gene matches: 5. The CDR3 has 15 residues. The CDR3 DNA reads as TGCAGCGTTTCTAGCGGGGGGTCAGGCACAGATACGCAGTATTTT. It translates to CSVSSGGSGTDTQYF.

The chain couples TRBV14 to TRBJ2-3, with D unresolved. The CDR3 contains 14 residues. Trimming left V 3 bases short and J 2 bases short, with 9 bases between. The germline CDR1 and CDR2 sequences are SGHDN and FVKESK. The CDR3 coding sequence is TGTGCCAGCAGCCATGCCAGACACACAGATACGCAGTATTTT. Its translation is CASSHARHTDTQYF.

A few counts support this clone. The CDR3 coding sequence is TGCAGCGTGGCATTGCGGGGGCGGGGCACAGATACGCAGTATTTT. Translated, it gives CSVALRGRGTDTQYF. This rearrangement joins TRBV29-1 to TRBJ2-3, with D possibly being TRBD2 (7 bases). Trimming shortened V by 6 bases and J by 1 base, and 17 bases separated the two germline ends. This CDR3 has 15 amino acids. Germline V gene lookup returns CDR1 SQVTM and CDR2 ANQGSEA.

The chain uses TRBV5-6 and TRBJ2-3; D gene unclear. Germline V CDR1 and CDR2: SGHDT, YYEEEE. CDR3 size: 14 residues. V was shortened by 3 bases and J by 5 bases, with 13 bases between the two germline ends. CDR3 in amino acids: CASSSPGPLDTQYF. In DNA, the CDR3 is TGTGCCAGCAGCTCCCCGGGTCCCCTAGATACGCAGTATTTT. The full variable domain, its missing parts supplied by reference TRBV5-6 and TRBJ2-3, is DAGVTQSPTHLIKTRGQQVTLRCSPKSGHDTVSWYQQALGQGPQFIFQYYEEEERQRGNFPDRFSGHQFPNYSSELNVNALLLGDSALYLCASSSPGPLDTQYFGPGTRLTVL.

Comment on this clone: The junction differs from germline at one of its ends, possibly a read error. V is TRBV5-6 and J is TRBJ1-2; D is unresolved. Germline lookup yields CDR1 SGHDT and CDR2 YYEEEE. CDR3 length: 15 residues. The CDR3 DNA follows: TGTGCCAGCAGCCATACCCCGGGAGTGGGCGATGGCTACGCCTTC. Amino acids: CASSHTPGVGDGYAF.

V usage is TRBV28 and J usage is TRBJ2-5; the match to TRBD1 covers 9 bases. CDR3 size: 13 residues. Germline V gene data show CDR1 as MDHEN and CDR2 as SYDVKM. Unmatched junction bases numbered 1, after V lost 6 bases and J lost 2 bases. As DNA, the CDR3 is TGTGCCAGCAGCGGGACAGGGCAAGAGACCCAGTACTTC. Its translation is CASSGTGQETQYF.

The rearrangement links TRBV29-1 to TRBJ2-1; 7 bases align to TRBD1. With 6 bases clipped from V and 5 bases from J, the junction kept 10 bases outside the gene matches. The CDR3 length is 14 residues. Looked up from germline, CDR1 is SQVTM and CDR2 is ANQGSEA. CDR3 in amino acids: CSVDGTDTNNEQFF. The CDR3 coding sequence is TGCAGCGTCGACGGGACAGATACCAACAATGAGCAGTTCTTC.

The gene calls are TRBV5-1 and TRBJ1-4, with 8 positions matching TRBD1. The trim removed 4 bases at V and 1 base at J, leaving 6 bases unmatched. CDR3 length: 16 residues. In germline, CDR1 is SGHRS, CDR2 YFSETQ. The CDR3 loop is CASSLGQGGTNEKLFF. The CDR3 DNA sequence: TGCGCCAGCAGCCTAGGACAGGGAGGAACTAATGAAAAACTGTTTTTT.

V gene TRBV11-2 combines with J gene TRBJ2-1; D perhaps matches TRBD1 (5 bases). Germline V gene lookup returns CDR1 SGHAT and CDR2 FQNNGV. V shed 2 bases and J shed 8 bases, with 13 bases lying between them. This CDR3 region has 14 residues. The CDR3 sequence: CASSLITGPYEQFF. The CDR3 DNA is TGTGCCAGCAGCTTAATTACAGGTCCGTATGAGCAGTTCTTC.

This clone has only one observation. V usage is TRBV12-5 and J usage is TRBJ2-5; D is unresolved. The CDR3 is 12 residues long. Germline V lookup: CDR1 LGHNT, CDR2 FRNRAP. Trimming took off 3 bases at V and 3 bases at J, with 5 bases between the two ends. In DNA form, the CDR3 reads TGTGCTAGTGGTTTACCAGAAGAGACCCAGTACTTC. Translating it yields CASGLPEETQYF.

The chain carries TRBV18 and TRBJ1-5; 7 nucleotides match TRBD1. V lost 6 bases and J lost 0; bases outside the gene matches: 5. This CDR3 is built from 15 residues. The germline V gene encodes CDR1 KGHSH and CDR2 LQKENI. DNA of the CDR3: TGTGCCAGCTCCGGGACAGCGATTAGCAATCAGCCCCAGCATTTT. It specifies CASSGTAISNQPQHF.

The chain employs TRBV5-1 and TRBJ1-5, with no clear D. V was shortened by 2 bases and J by 5 bases, with 11 bases between the two germline ends. The CDR3 totals 14 residues. From germline, CDR1 is SGHRS and CDR2 YFSETQ. As DNA, the CDR3 is TGCGCCAGCAGCTTTCACCCGTCGGATCAGCCCCAGCATTTT. Protein sequence: CASSFHPSDQPQHF.

V usage is TRBV9 and J usage is TRBJ2-6, with 7 positions matching TRBD1. From germline, CDR1 is SGDLS and CDR2 YYNGEE. The CDR3 extends over 16 amino acids. After removal of 4 bases from V and 0 bases from J, the junction contained 4 bases not matched to a gene. The CDR3 DNA sequence: TGTGCCAGCAGCCCGGGACAGAGCTCTGGGGCCAACGTCCTGACTTTC. This codes for CASSPGQSSGANVLTF. Full variable domain (outside the CDR3, taken from reference TRBV9 and TRBJ2-6): DSGVTQTPKHLITATGQRVTLRCSPRSGDLSVYWYQQSLDQGLQFLIQYYNGEERAKGNILERFSAQQFPDLHSELNLSSLELGDSALYFCASSPGQSSGANVLTFGAGSRLTVL.

This clone appeared a single time. One end of the junction does not line up with germline, which may come from a read error. V is TRBV10-3 and J is TRBJ2-7, with TRBD2 identical over 7 bases. The germline V gene encodes CDR1 ENHRY and CDR2 SYGVKD. The CDR3 has 16 residues. DNA of the CDR3: TGTGCCGTCAGTGGGTGGGGGGGGGATGCTCCAAACGAGCAGTACTTC. Its protein is CAVSGWGGDAPNEQYF.

The chain has TRBV7-2 and TRBJ2-2, with a weak D call TRBD2 (6 bases). From germline, CDR1 is SGHTA and CDR2 FQGNSA. This CDR3 comprises 18 residues. V lost 2 bases, J lost 5 bases, and 21 bases lay in between. This CDR3 reads CASSLKGTTGVGTGELFF. CDR3 DNA: TGTGCCAGCAGCTTAAAGGGGACCACGGGGGTTGGGACCGGGGAGCTGTTTTTT. The full variable domain, in which reference TRBV7-2 and TRBJ2-2 provide the parts outside the CDR3, is GAGVSQSPSNKVTEKGKDVELRCDPISGHTALYWYRQSLGQGLEFLIYFQGNSAPDKSGLPSDRFSAERTGGSVSTLTIQRTQQEDSAVYLCASSLKGTTGVGTGELFFGEGSRLTVL.

The chain is built from TRBV27 and TRBJ1-5, with no clear D. Germline values: CDR1 MNHEY, CDR2 SMNVEV (reference sequence). Trimming shortened V by 2 bases and J by 2 bases, and 4 bases separated the two germline ends. The length of the CDR3 is 13 residues. The CDR3 DNA follows: TGTGCCAGCAGTTTAACAGGCAATCAGCCCCAGCATTTT. Residues: CASSLTGNQPQHF.

This clone showed up just once. The CDR3 loop reads CATSFHRGEAGNTIYF. CDR3 in DNA: TGTGCCACCAGCTTTCACAGGGGGGAGGCTGGAAACACCATATATTTT. The chain recombines TRBV15 with TRBJ1-3, with 8 bases fitting TRBD1. Germline V gives CDR1 LNHNV, CDR2 YYDKDF (reference sequence). Trimming removed 5 bases from V and 2 bases from J; junction bases left unmatched: 8. This CDR3 comprises 16 residues. Full variable domain (remainder filled in from reference TRBV15 and TRBJ1-3): DAMVIQNPRYQVTQFGKPVTLSCSQTLNHNVMYWYQQKSSQAPKLLFHYYDKDFNNEADTPDNFQSRRPNTSFCFLDIRSPGLGDTAMYLCATSFHRGEAGNTIYFGEGSWLTVV.

This clone was found a few times. V gene TRBV4-1 combines with J gene TRBJ2-7, with TRBD2 identical over 12 bases. Germline-derived CDR1 and CDR2 are MGHRA and YSYEKL. CDR3 length equals 11 residues. The CDR3 DNA reads as TGCCCTAGCGGGGGGGCAAACGAGCAGTACTTC. It codes for CPSGGANEQYF.

The chain joins TRBV9 to TRBJ2-3; 12 positions match TRBD2. The germline V gene encodes CDR1 SGDLS and CDR2 YYNGEE. The CDR3 is 18 amino acids. With 3 bases clipped from V and 5 bases from J, the junction kept 13 bases outside the gene matches. In DNA, the CDR3 is TGTGCCAGCAGCGCCCGTATTAGACTAGCGGGGGTTGGAGATACGCAGTATTTT. This codes for CASSARIRLAGVGDTQYF.

J is TRBJ2-7 and V is TRBV29-1; the D gene is possibly TRBD1 (5 bases). Germline V gene data show CDR1 as SQVTM and CDR2 as ANQGSEA. V gave up 4 bases and J gave up 4 bases, with 14 bases separating them. CDR3 length equals 13 residues. The CDR3 here is CSVGQGGWYEQYF. CDR3 bases: TGCAGCGTTGGCCAGGGTGGTTGGTACGAGCAGTACTTC.

This chain uses TRBV20-1 with TRBJ2-1; D possibly corresponds to TRBD2 (7 bases). CDR3 length: 11 amino acids. The V and J ends lost 6 bases and 10 bases respectively, with 13 bases between them. Per germline, CDR1 DFQATT and CDR2 SNEGSKA (reference sequence). CDR3 residues: CSAWRGGEQFF. The CDR3 coding sequence is TGCAGTGCCTGGAGGGGGGGAGAGCAGTTCTTC.

The chain recombines TRBV14 with TRBJ2-5; D perhaps matches TRBD1 (5 bases). V lost 3 bases, J lost 7 bases, and 12 bases lay in between. Germline assignment: CDR1 SGHDN and CDR2 FVKESK. The CDR3 contains 13 residues. CDR3 DNA: TGTGCCAGCAGCCAGTTCAGGGCCGGGACCCAGTACTTC. The encoded protein is CASSQFRAGTQYF. The complete variable domain, with remaining parts taken from reference TRBV14 and TRBJ2-5, reads EAGVTQFPSHSVIEKGQTVTLRCDPISGHDNLYWYRRVMGKEIKFLLHFVKESKQDESGMPNNRFLAERTGGTYSTLKVQPAELEDSGVYFCASSQFRAGTQYFGPGTRLLVL.